The rows below give T cell receptor beta chains drawn from one sample of a study of radiation and T cells in renal cell carcinoma. Libraries were prepared by immunoSEQ multiplex PCR; TCRdb keeps only in-frame clonotypes and omits some of them. The sample lists about 95,000 clones; less than 90% were seen once. Specimen: blood, collected from a patient whose treatment included radiotherapy and nephrectomy. The receptors come from a man in his fifties or sixties with renal cell carcinoma. The CDR3 runs from the conserved cysteine through the conserved F or W. Each record gives: J gene, V gene, D gene, clone size, CDR3 DNA, CDR3 protein. D genes are given only for firm matches. Only some rows state a clone size, as once, few, many or a class for expanded clones.

TRBJ2-3	TRBV5-1	TRBD2	-	TGCGCCAGCAGCTTGGGAGCGGGGGGCCAAGGAGATACGCAGTATTTT	CASSLGAGGQGDTQYF
TRBJ1-1	TRBV29-1	TRBD1	-	TGCAGCGTCATGGGACAGTCAATTGAAGCTTTCTTT	CSVMGQSIEAFF
TRBJ1-2	TRBV19	-	-	TGTGCCAGCCGGGTGGGCAAGAACTATGGCTACACCTTC	CASRVGKNYGYTF
TRBJ2-7	TRBV28	TRBD2	-	TGTGCCAGCAGTTTAGGGACTAGCGGGGCAGTCTTCTACGAGCAGTACTTC	CASSLGTSGAVFYEQYF
TRBJ1-2	TRBV7-8	-	-	TGTGCCAGCAGCCTAGGACAGGGCTACACCTTC	CASSLGQGYTF
TRBJ2-2	TRBV5-1	-	-	TGCGCCAGCAGCTTGAACCGGGTTACGAACACCGGGGAGCTGTTTTTT	CASSLNRVTNTGELFF
TRBJ1-1	TRBV9	-	-	TGTGCCAGCAGCCTCCGACAGGACTTGAACACTGAAGCTTTCTTT	CASSLRQDLNTEAFF
TRBJ2-2	TRBV10-3	TRBD1	-	TGTGCCATCCTAAGGCGACAGGGGGCGGTCGGGGAGCTGTTTTTT	CAILRRQGAVGELFF
TRBJ2-2	TRBV6-4	-	-	TGTGCCAGTAAACCCACTAGCAGAAATACCGGGGAGCTGTTTTTT	CASKPTSRNTGELFF
TRBJ2-5	TRBV28	-	few	TGTGCCAGCAGTCGCGGGGAGACAGGAATCGATCAAGAGACCCAGTACTTC	CASSRGETGIDQETQYF
TRBJ1-1	TRBV19	TRBD1	-	TGTGCCACCCACGGGGGGATGACAGGGCTGAACACTGAAGCTTTCTTT	CATHGGMTGLNTEAFF
TRBJ1-1	TRBV6-5	TRBD1	-	TGTGCCACGCAGGACAGGGGGGTGTACACTGAAGCTTTCTTT	CATQDRGVYTEAFF
TRBJ1-1	TRBV25-1	-	-	TGTGCCAGCACCAAGACAGGACCTCCCACTGAAGCTTTCTTT	CASTKTGPPTEAFF
TRBJ1-3	TRBV28	-	-	TGTGCCAGCAGTTCCCCACAGGGCACTGGAAACACCATATATTTT	CASSSPQGTGNTIYF
TRBJ2-3	TRBV29-1	TRBD2	-	TGCAGCGTCGGAACCCCGGGGCGGGGGAGCAGCACAGATACGCAGTATTTT	CSVGTPGRGSSTDTQYF
TRBJ1-2	TRBV5-1	TRBD1	-	TGCGCCAGCAGCCTGACAGGGTCCGGGTATGGCTACACCTTC	CASSLTGSGYGYTF
TRBJ2-1	TRBV7-6	-	-	TGTGCCAGCAGCACCATCGGTGGAGAGCAGTTCTTC	CASSTIGGEQFF